One and the same sample provided the 30 T cell receptor beta chains below, sequenced in a study of blood T cell repertoires in COVID-19. Sequencing was performed with immunoSEQ multiplex PCR; in TCRdb, only in-frame clones are kept and a portion is missing. This sample has approximately 180,000 clones, with approximately 78% found just once. Sequencing used PBMCs or T cells enriched from blood (not recorded which). The receptors originated from a woman between 45 and 65 years old who had recovered from COVID-19.

The rearrangement links TRBV5-6 to TRBJ2-7, with TRBD2 identical over 7 bases. CDR1 is SGHDT, CDR2 YYEEEE, per germline. This CDR3 has 14 residues. The V segment lost 6 bases and the J segment 4 bases; nucleotides outside the gene matches: 10. In nucleotides, the CDR3 is TGTGCCAGCACTGTGGGAGGGGCCTGGTACGAGCAGTACTTC. This encodes CASTVGGAWYEQYF.

This clone showed up just once. This chain uses TRBV30 with TRBJ1-5; perhaps TRBD1 as D (6 bases). CDR3 length: 16 amino acids. The germline V and J ends were trimmed by 4 bases and 2 bases, with 18 bases remaining between them. Germline loops: CDR1 GTSNPN, CDR2 SVGIG (reference sequence). CDR3 coding DNA: TGTGCCTGGAACCTTGGACAGCCGAGGGGCAATCAGCCCCAGCATTTT. Translating gives CAWNLGQPRGNQPQHF.

The chain has TRBV10-3 and TRBJ1-2; TRBD1 agrees at 7 bases. Germline trimming cut 10 bases from V and 0 bases from J; bases unmatched to any gene: 5. The CDR3 is made up of 13 amino acids. Germline lookup yields CDR1 ENHRY and CDR2 SYGVKD. CDR3 loop: CASGQEPNYGYTF. For the CDR3, the DNA is TGTGCCAGCGGACAGGAACCTAACTATGGCTACACCTTC.

The V call is TRBV15, the J call TRBJ1-3; 7 bases line up with TRBD1. V gave up 1 base and J gave up 4 bases; unmatched junction bases: 4. Germline lookup yields CDR1 LNHNV and CDR2 YYDKDF (reference sequence). This CDR3 has 15 amino acids. The CDR3 DNA is TGTGCCACCAGCAGAGGAGGGGGCTTCGGAAACACCATATATTTT. It translates to CATSRGGGFGNTIYF.

This clone was observed a single time. This chain connects TRBV27 to TRBJ2-3, with 9 bases that match TRBD1. V gave up 5 bases and J gave up 5 bases; unmatched junction bases: 14. CDR1 MNHEY and CDR2 SMNVEV come from the germline V gene (reference sequence). The CDR3 covers 17 residues. The CDR3 loop reads CASSQRGQGLSRDTQYF. The CDR3 bases are TGTGCCAGCAGTCAAAGGGGACAGGGCCTGTCGCGAGATACGCAGTATTTT.

The chain couples TRBV28 to TRBJ1-5; 7 nucleotides match TRBD1. The CDR3 length is 14 residues. Trimming at V came to 5 bases and at J to 2 bases, leaving 3 bases not matched to a gene. Germline V gene data show CDR1 as MDHEN and CDR2 as SYDVKM. CDR3 sequence (DNA): TGTGCCAGCAGTCCCGACAGGGGCAATCAGCCCCAGCATTTT. Translation: CASSPDRGNQPQHF.

The chain combines TRBV6-5 with TRBJ2-7; 11 bases match TRBD2. V shed 5 bases, J shed 6 bases, and the junction held 3 bases outside the gene matches. Looked up from germline, CDR1 is MNHEY and CDR2 is SVGAGI. The CDR3 sequence is 13 residues long. CDR3 sequence: CASSNGLAGEQYF. CDR3 DNA sequence: TGTGCCAGCAGTAATGGACTAGCGGGCGAGCAGTACTTC.

The chain carries TRBV24-1 and TRBJ2-1, with D perhaps matching TRBD2 (5 bases). The CDR3 length is 11 residues. V was pared by 8 bases and J by 6 bases, with 7 bases between. Germline CDR1 KGHDR, CDR2 SFDVKD. The CDR3 loop reads CATMDSNEQFF. The CDR3 nucleotides are TGTGCCACCATGGACTCCAATGAGCAGTTCTTC.

V gene TRBV28 combines with J gene TRBJ2-7, with 9 nucleotides matching TRBD2. This CDR3 is built from 13 residues. CDR1 and CDR2 from the germline V gene are MDHEN and SYDVKM. The junction had 6 bases not matched to a gene; V was cut back by 9 bases and J by 3 bases. The CDR3 protein is CASLAGNLYEQYF. DNA of the CDR3: TGTGCCAGTCTAGCGGGGAACCTCTACGAGCAGTACTTC.

The table lists this clone with a count of one. This sequence joins TRBV7-8 and TRBJ2-7; 7 bases align to TRBD1. Germline trimming cut 8 bases from V and 4 bases from J; bases unmatched to any gene: 11. CDR1 is SGHVS and CDR2 is FQNEAQ in the germline V gene. CDR3 length equals 14 residues. The CDR3 sequence: CASRVDRERYEQYF. Here the CDR3 DNA reads TGTGCCAGCCGAGTCGACAGGGAGCGATACGAGCAGTACTTC.

This chain joins TRBV28 and TRBJ2-7; 10 bases fit TRBD2. CDR3 size: 13 residues. CDR1 and CDR2 from the germline V gene are MDHEN and SYDVKM. CDR3 loop: CTSLASGSYEQYF. The CDR3 DNA is TGTACAAGCCTGGCTAGCGGGAGCTACGAGCAGTACTTC.

V usage is TRBV9 and J usage is TRBJ2-3; D perhaps matches TRBD1 (5 bases). V was clipped by 0 bases and J by 1 base, with 12 bases between them. The CDR3 contains 16 residues. The V gene's germline CDR1 is SGDLS and CDR2 YYNGEE. CDR3 amino acids: CASSVDAGHRTDTQYF. In nucleotides, the CDR3 is TGTGCCAGCAGCGTAGATGCAGGACACCGCACAGATACGCAGTATTTT.

The rearrangement uses TRBV7-6 and TRBJ1-5; D is unclear. Trimming took 2 bases from V and 4 from J, leaving 6 bases between them. Germline V gives CDR1 SGHVS, CDR2 FNYEAQ. The CDR3 extends over 13 amino acids. The CDR3 spells CASSLMSNQPQHF. The DNA of the CDR3 is TGTGCCAGCAGCTTAATGTCTAATCAGCCCCAGCATTTT.

The genes are TRBV28 and TRBJ1-6, with no clear D. The V end lost 3 bases, the J end lost 7 bases, and 16 bases lay between the germline ends. Germline loops: CDR1 MDHEN, CDR2 SYDVKM. The CDR3 runs 16 residues. CDR3 region: CASSFGTRGGNSPLHF. The DNA for the CDR3 is TGTGCCAGCAGTTTTGGCACCCGAGGAGGCAATTCACCCCTCCACTTT.

The chain carries TRBV7-2 and TRBJ2-7; 8 bases map to TRBD2. CDR3 length: 17 amino acids. In germline, CDR1 is SGHTA, CDR2 FQGNSA. V trimming: 2 bases; J trimming: 2 bases; junction bases outside the gene matches: 11. The CDR3 reads CASSLTGGGLPTYEQYF. DNA of the CDR3: TGTGCCAGCAGCTTAACCGGGGGGGGGCTACCCACCTACGAGCAGTACTTC. The full variable domain, its missing parts supplied by reference TRBV7-2 and TRBJ2-7, is GAGVSQSPSNKVTEKGKDVELRCDPISGHTALYWYRQSLGQGLEFLIYFQGNSAPDKSGLPSDRFSAERTGGSVSTLTIQRTQQEDSAVYLCASSLTGGGLPTYEQYFGPGTRLTVT.

The chain is built from TRBV6-5 and TRBJ1-2; D call uncertain. This CDR3 spans 16 amino acids. CDR1 is MNHEY, CDR2 SVGAGI, per germline. V was trimmed by 0 bases and J by 0 bases, leaving 11 bases between them. DNA of the CDR3: TGTGCCAGCAGTTACTCGTTCACAGCCGCTAACTATGGCTACACCTTC. Residues: CASSYSFTAANYGYTF.

The rearrangement uses TRBV28 and TRBJ1-5, with unresolved D. Deletions cut 6 bases from V and 3 bases from J, with 15 bases between. The CDR3 has 15 amino acids. Germline V CDR1 and CDR2: MDHEN, SYDVKM. CDR3: CASSLGGRINQPQHF. CDR3 DNA: TGTGCCAGCAGCTTAGGAGGGCGGATCAATCAGCCCCAGCATTTT.

This clone was counted only a few times. V gene TRBV6-6 combines with J gene TRBJ1-5; tentatively, D is TRBD1 (6 bases). CDR1 is MNHNY and CDR2 is SVGAGI in the germline V gene (reference sequence). Trimming took off 6 bases at V and 6 bases at J, with 18 bases between the two ends. The CDR3 runs 15 residues. CDR3 loop: CASRSHRDRSQPQHF. The CDR3 region has the DNA TGTGCCAGCAGATCCCACAGGGATCGGAGTCAGCCCCAGCATTTT.

The V and J genes are TRBV5-1 and TRBJ2-7; D perhaps matches TRBD1 (6 bases). The V end lost 0 bases, the J end lost 2 bases, and 12 bases lay between the germline ends. This CDR3 spans 15 amino acids. CDR1 SGHRS and CDR2 YFSETQ come from the germline V gene. The CDR3 bases are TGCGCCAGCAGCTTGGTACCAGGGGCCCCCTACGAGCAGTACTTC. Translation gives CASSLVPGAPYEQYF. The entire variable domain, with the rest obtained from reference TRBV5-1 and TRBJ2-7, is as follows: KAGVTQTPRYLIKTRGQQVTLSCSPISGHRSVSWYQQTPGQGLQFLFEYFSETQRNKGNFPGRFSGRQFSNSRSEMNVSTLELGDSALYLCASSLVPGAPYEQYFGPGTRLTVT.

This rearrangement joins TRBV7-2 to TRBJ1-2, with TRBD1 matching 10 bases. Looked up from germline, CDR1 is SGHTA and CDR2 is FQGNSA. The ends lost 2 bases at V and 8 bases at J; junction bases unmatched: 8. The CDR3 is 15 residues long. CDR3 bases: TGTGCCAGCAGCTTAAGACAGGGGGCGCGGAGCGGCTACACCTTC. Amino acid sequence: CASSLRQGARSGYTF.

In this sample, this clone turned up a few times. This sample includes further DNA sequences coding for the same CDR3. V gene TRBV18 combines with J gene TRBJ1-6; 7 bases line up with TRBD1. The V gene's germline CDR1 is KGHSH and CDR2 LQKENI. V was pared by 3 bases and J by 8 bases, with 4 bases of the junction left unmatched. This CDR3 spans 14 amino acids. The CDR3: CASSPLDRDSPLHF. In DNA, the CDR3 is TGTGCCAGCTCACCGCTCGACAGGGATTCACCCCTCCACTTT.

This rearrangement joins TRBV27 to TRBJ2-7; 8 bases are a match to TRBD2. CDR3 size: 17 residues. V shed 2 bases, J shed 1 base, and the junction held 10 bases outside the gene matches. Germline V lookup: CDR1 MNHEY, CDR2 SMNVEV (reference sequence). CDR3 in DNA: TGTGCCAGCAGTTTAAGGTCGCCTAGCGGGCCTTCCTACGAGCAGTACTTC. As protein: CASSLRSPSGPSYEQYF.

The chain joins TRBV7-9 to TRBJ2-3, with a possible D match to TRBD1 (6 bases). V gave up 4 bases and J gave up 4 bases, with 12 bases separating them. This CDR3 has 14 residues. Germline lookup yields CDR1 SEHNR and CDR2 FQNEAQ (reference sequence). CDR3 bases: TGTGCCAGCAGCTCCTTAGGGGGAGCAGATACGCAGTATTTT. Protein sequence: CASSSLGGADTQYF.

This chain uses TRBV28 with TRBJ2-7, with 10 nucleotides matching TRBD1. V gave up 6 bases and J gave up 4 bases; unmatched junction bases: 6. CDR1 is MDHEN, CDR2 SYDVKM, per germline. There are 14 residues in the CDR3. The CDR3 sequence: CASSPGTGVYEQYF. The DNA for the CDR3 is TGTGCCAGCAGCCCCGGGACAGGGGTGTACGAGCAGTACTTC.

The CDR3 loop is CASSSGQGEDTQYF. The CDR3 DNA reads TGCGCCAGCAGCTCGGGACAGGGAGAAGATACGCAGTATTTT. The chain has TRBV5-1 and TRBJ2-3; 9 nucleotides line up with TRBD1. This CDR3 has 14 amino acids. The germline V gene has CDR1 SGHRS and CDR2 YFSETQ. The ends lost 3 bases at V and 5 bases at J; junction bases unmatched: 4.

This chain links TRBV4-1 with TRBJ2-3; a weak D match, TRBD2 (6 bases). This CDR3 spans 17 amino acids. Germline V gene sequence: CDR1 MGHRA, CDR2 YSYEKL. V lost 4 bases, J lost 6 bases, and 23 bases lay in between. In DNA, the CDR3 is TGCGCCAGCAGCCCTGGCGGAGGGCGGAAACTTAGGGATACGCAGTATTTT. Its translation: CASSPGGGRKLRDTQYF.

This chain connects TRBV15 to TRBJ1-6; 7 bases fit TRBD1. This CDR3 is 15 amino acids long. Germline V gene data show CDR1 as LNHNV and CDR2 as YYDKDF (reference sequence). V shed 7 bases and J 7 bases; nucleotides not matched to a gene: 10. The DNA of the CDR3 is TGTGCCACCAACCCGACAGGGTCGATCAATTCACCCCTCCACTTT. Its translation is CATNPTGSINSPLHF.

The chain links TRBV18 to TRBJ2-1; D may be TRBD2 (5 bases). There are 12 residues in the CDR3. Germline loops: CDR1 KGHSH, CDR2 LQKENI. Trimming took 6 bases from V and 7 from J, leaving 10 bases between them. The CDR3 DNA sequence: TGTGCCAGCTCCTCCAGCGGAAATGAGCAGTTCTTC. Translation: CASSSSGNEQFF.

The gene calls are TRBV7-2 and TRBJ2-1, with 7 bases lining up with TRBD2. CDR1 is SGHTA and CDR2 is FQGNSA in the germline V gene. Trimming cost V 6 bases and J 6 bases; bases outside gene matches: 17. This CDR3 is built from 17 residues. Written as DNA, the CDR3 is TGTGCCAGCAGGCCTGGCACAAGGGGCGGGAGCCTCAATGAGCAGTTCTTC. Its translation: CASRPGTRGGSLNEQFF.

The rearrangement links TRBV24-1 to TRBJ2-3; 7 positions match TRBD2. This CDR3 contains 17 residues. Looked up from germline, CDR1 is KGHDR and CDR2 is SFDVKD. V was pared by 0 bases and J by 1 base, with 6 bases of the junction left unmatched. CDR3 sequence reads: CATSDLRRDYGTDTQYF. The CDR3 bases are TGTGCCACCAGTGATTTGCGTCGGGACTACGGCACAGATACGCAGTATTTT.